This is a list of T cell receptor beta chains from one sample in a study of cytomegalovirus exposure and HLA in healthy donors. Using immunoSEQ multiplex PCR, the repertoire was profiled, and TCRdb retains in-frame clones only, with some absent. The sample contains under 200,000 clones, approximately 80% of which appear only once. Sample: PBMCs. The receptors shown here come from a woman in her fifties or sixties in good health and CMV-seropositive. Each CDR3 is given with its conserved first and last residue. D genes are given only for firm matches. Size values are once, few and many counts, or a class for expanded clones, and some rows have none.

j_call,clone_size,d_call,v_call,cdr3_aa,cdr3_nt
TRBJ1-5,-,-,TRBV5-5,CASGPGNPNQPQHF,TGTGCCAGCGGCCCAGGGAACCCCAATCAGCCCCAGCATTTT
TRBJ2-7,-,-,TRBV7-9,CASSFQTGLSSYEQYF,TGTGCCAGCAGCTTTCAGACAGGCTTAAGCTCCTACGAGCAGTACTTC
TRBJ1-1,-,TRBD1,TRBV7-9,CSSRTRQGPLNTEAFF,TGTTCCAGCAGGACGAGACAGGGTCCGTTGAACACTGAAGCTTTCTTT
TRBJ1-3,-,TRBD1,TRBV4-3,CASSQGRQGLGNTIYF,TGCGCCAGCAGCCAAGGCCGACAGGGGTTGGGAAACACCATATATTTT
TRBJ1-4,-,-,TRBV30,CAWSEGATNEKLFF,TGTGCCTGGAGTGAAGGAGCAACTAATGAAAAACTGTTTTTT
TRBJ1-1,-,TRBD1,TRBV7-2,CASSRNTGDTEAFF,TGTGCCAGCAGCCGCAATACAGGGGACACTGAAGCTTTCTTT
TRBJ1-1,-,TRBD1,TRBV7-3,CASSPDRGRSEAFF,TGTGCCAGCAGCCCGGACAGGGGGCGATCTGAAGCTTTCTTT
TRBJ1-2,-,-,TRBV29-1,CSVVTGGDYGYTF,TGCAGCGTGGTGACAGGTGGGGACTATGGCTACACCTTC
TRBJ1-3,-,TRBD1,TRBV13,CASSNRGAGNTIYF,TGTGCCAGCAGCAACAGGGGAGCAGGAAACACCATATATTTT
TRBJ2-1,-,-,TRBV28,CASSSHPTRTNHNEQFF,TGTGCCAGCAGTTCACACCCTACTAGAACAAACCACAATGAGCAGTTCTTC
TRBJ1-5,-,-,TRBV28,CASSSLSGGNNQPQHF,TGTGCCAGCAGTTCTCTTAGTGGCGGTAACAATCAGCCCCAGCATTTT
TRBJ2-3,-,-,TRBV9,CASGRDLAPGVDTQYF,TGTGCCAGCGGACGCGATTTAGCCCCAGGGGTAGATACGCAGTATTTT
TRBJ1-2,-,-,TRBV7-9,CASSYEGLSYGYTF,TGTGCCAGCAGTTACGAGGGCCTGAGCTATGGCTACACCTTC
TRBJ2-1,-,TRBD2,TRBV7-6,CASSPTSGRANEQFF,TGTGCCAGCAGCCCCACTAGCGGGAGGGCCAATGAGCAGTTCTTC
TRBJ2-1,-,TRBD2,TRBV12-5,CASGSRGGGHGEQFF,TGTGCTAGTGGTTCCCGGGGGGGCGGCCATGGTGAGCAGTTCTTC
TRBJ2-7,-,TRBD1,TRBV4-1,CASSQEPPGQAPLAYEQYF,TGCGCCAGCAGCCAAGAACCCCCGGGACAGGCCCCCCTCGCTTACGAGCAGTACTTC
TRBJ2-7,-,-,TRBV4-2,CASSQPQGSGNSYEQYF,TGTGCCAGCAGCCAACCCCAGGGGAGCGGGAATTCCTACGAGCAGTACTTC
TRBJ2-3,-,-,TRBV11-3,CASSLGGVDTQYF,TGTGCCAGCAGCTTAGGAGGAGTAGATACGCAGTATTTT
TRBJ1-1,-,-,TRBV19,CASSILGNTEAFF,TGTGCCAGTAGTATCCTCGGGAACACTGAAGCTTTCTTT
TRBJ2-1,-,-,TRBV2,CASTPSTGEPRNEQFF,TGTGCCAGCACCCCCTCGACAGGAGAGCCCCGCAATGAGCAGTTCTTC
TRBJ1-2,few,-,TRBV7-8,CASSLVAGQGGYTF,TGTGCCAGCAGCTTAGTTGCAGGGCAGGGTGGCTACACCTTC
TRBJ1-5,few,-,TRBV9,CASSVAGQNQPQHF,TGTGCCAGCAGCGTAGCGGGACAAAATCAGCCCCAGCATTTT
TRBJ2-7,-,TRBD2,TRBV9,CASSPTSVHEQYF,TGTGCCAGCAGCCCCACTAGCGTCCACGAGCAGTACTTC
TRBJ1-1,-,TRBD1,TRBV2,CASSGQGLTNTEAFF,TGTGCCAGCAGTGGACAGGGTTTAACTAACACTGAAGCTTTCTTT
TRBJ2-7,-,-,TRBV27,CASSLWASQPSSYEQYF,TGTGCCAGCAGTTTATGGGCTAGCCAACCCTCCTCCTACGAGCAGTACTTC
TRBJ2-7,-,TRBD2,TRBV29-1,CSVGLAGYEQYF,TGCAGCGTTGGGCTAGCGGGATACGAGCAGTACTTC
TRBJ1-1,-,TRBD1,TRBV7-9,CASSWDRVPIYTEAFF,TGTGCCAGCAGCTGGGACAGGGTACCAATCTACACTGAAGCTTTCTTT
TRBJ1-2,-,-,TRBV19,CASSISFAGHGYGYTF,TGTGCCAGTAGTATTTCCTTCGCCGGACACGGCTATGGCTACACCTTC
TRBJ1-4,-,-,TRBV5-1,CASSWGTRANEKLFF,TGCGCCAGCAGCTGGGGGACAAGGGCTAATGAAAAACTGTTTTTT
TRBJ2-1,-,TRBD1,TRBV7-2,CASSLAGSGTGRGEQFF,TGTGCCAGCAGCTTAGCGGGGAGTGGGACAGGGCGTGGTGAGCAGTTCTTC
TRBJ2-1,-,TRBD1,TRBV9,CASSVSVLTGERELWGYNEQFF,TGTGCCAGCAGCGTTTCCGTCCTGACAGGGGAGAGGGAGTTATGGGGTTACAATGAGCAGTTCTTC
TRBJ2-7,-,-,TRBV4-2,CASSQELQVDEQYF,TGTGCCAGCAGCCAAGAGCTACAGGTAGACGAGCAGTACTTC
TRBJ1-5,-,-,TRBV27,CASSFPGQPQHF,TGTGCCAGCAGTTTTCCGGGTCAGCCCCAGCATTTT
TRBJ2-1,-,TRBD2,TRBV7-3,CASSLMGGSYNEQFF,TGTGCCAGCAGCCTCATGGGGGGGTCCTACAATGAGCAGTTCTTC
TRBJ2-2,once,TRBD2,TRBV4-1,CASSQRGTSGTGELFF,TGCGCCAGCAGCCAACGAGGGACTAGCGGGACCGGGGAGCTGTTTTTT
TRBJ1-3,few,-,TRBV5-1,CASSSGPRDSGNTIYF,TGCGCCAGCAGCAGCGGACCGAGAGACTCTGGAAACACCATATATTTT
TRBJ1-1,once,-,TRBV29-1,CSVRRPNTEAFF,TGCAGCGTTAGGCGGCCGAACACTGAAGCTTTCTTT
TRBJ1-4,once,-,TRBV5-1,CASSLVPGEGNEKLFF,TGCGCCAGCAGCTTGGTCCCAGGGGAGGGAAATGAAAAACTGTTTTTT
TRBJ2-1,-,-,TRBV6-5,CASSYSGSSYNEQFF,TGTGCCAGCAGTTATTCAGGTAGCTCCTACAATGAGCAGTTCTTC
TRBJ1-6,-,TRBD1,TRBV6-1,CASSEAGQGEGALHF,TGTGCCAGCAGTGAAGCGGGACAGGGGGAAGGGGCCCTCCACTTT
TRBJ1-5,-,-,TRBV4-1,CASSHNPTRFSNQPQHF,TGCGCCAGCAGCCATAACCCAACACGATTTAGCAATCAGCCCCAGCATTTT
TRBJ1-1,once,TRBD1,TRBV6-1,CASSAGTAYNTEAFF,TGTGCCAGCAGTGCCGGGACAGCGTATAACACTGAAGCTTTCTTT
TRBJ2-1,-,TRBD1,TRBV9,CASTKGEGAISYNEQFF,TGTGCCAGCACCAAAGGAGAGGGGGCCATCTCCTACAATGAGCAGTTCTTC
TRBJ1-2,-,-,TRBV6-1,CASSEVGRADYTF,TGTGCCAGCAGTGAAGTGGGCAGGGCGGACTACACCTTC
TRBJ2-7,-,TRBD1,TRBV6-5,CASRMGQHYEQYF,TGTGCCAGCAGGATGGGACAGCACTACGAGCAGTACTTC
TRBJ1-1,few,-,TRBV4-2,CASSQAQGKDTEAFF,TGTGCCAGCAGCCAAGCTCAGGGGAAGGACACTGAAGCTTTCTTT
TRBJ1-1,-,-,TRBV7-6,CASSLEAGWASTEAFF,TGTGCCAGCAGCTTAGAGGCAGGGTGGGCTTCAACTGAAGCTTTCTTT
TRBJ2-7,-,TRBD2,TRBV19,CASSRRERYEQYF,TGTGCCAGTAGTAGGCGGGAGAGGTACGAGCAGTACTTC
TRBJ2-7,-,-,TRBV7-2,CASSSLVGYEQYF,TGTGCCAGCAGCTCCCTAGTAGGATACGAGCAGTACTTC
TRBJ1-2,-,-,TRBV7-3,CASSLAGPRDYGYTF,TGTGCCAGCAGCTTAGCTGGGCCCAGGGACTATGGCTACACCTTC
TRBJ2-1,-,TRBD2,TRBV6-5,CASSSPILAGGQFF,TGTGCCAGCAGTTCCCCAATTCTAGCGGGTGGGCAGTTCTTC
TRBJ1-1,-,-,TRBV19,CASSQTANTEAFF,TGTGCCAGTAGCCAGACAGCGAACACTGAAGCTTTCTTT
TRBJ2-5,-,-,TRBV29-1,CSVGTGNVQETQYF,TGCAGCGTGGGGACTGGAAACGTCCAAGAGACCCAGTACTTC
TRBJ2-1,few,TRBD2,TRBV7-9,CASSYPGLAGGLYNEQFF,TGTGCCAGCAGCTATCCGGGACTAGCGGGAGGACTCTACAATGAGCAGTTCTTC
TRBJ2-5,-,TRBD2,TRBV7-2,CASSLGLAGGETQYF,TGTGCCAGCAGCTTAGGACTAGCGGGGGGAGAGACCCAGTACTTC